This T cell receptor (beta chain) was profiled in a study of T cells after yellow fever vaccination. TCRdb recomputed calls from the 5' RACE reads with MiXCR, one row per CDR3 protein. Among 100,000 to 150,000 distinct CDR3 sequences listed, approximately 16% were seen once. The CDR3 has 15 amino acids. Losses at the gene ends were 5 bases for V and 2 bases for J; bases not matched to a gene: 9. Germline loops: CDR1 SGHTA, CDR2 FQGNSA. The receptor was isolated from a man aged 18 to 30 who received the YFV17D yellow fever vaccine. The sequencing here drew on CD8+ T cells sorted from PBMCs, taken 5 days after the yellow fever booster vaccination. The gene calls are TRBV7-2 and TRBJ2-7; 7 nucleotides agree with TRBD1. The chain's CDR3 is CASSVYPGTAYEQYF. As DNA, the CDR3 is TGTGCCAGCAGCGTTTACCCCGGGACAGCCTACGAGCAGTACTTC.